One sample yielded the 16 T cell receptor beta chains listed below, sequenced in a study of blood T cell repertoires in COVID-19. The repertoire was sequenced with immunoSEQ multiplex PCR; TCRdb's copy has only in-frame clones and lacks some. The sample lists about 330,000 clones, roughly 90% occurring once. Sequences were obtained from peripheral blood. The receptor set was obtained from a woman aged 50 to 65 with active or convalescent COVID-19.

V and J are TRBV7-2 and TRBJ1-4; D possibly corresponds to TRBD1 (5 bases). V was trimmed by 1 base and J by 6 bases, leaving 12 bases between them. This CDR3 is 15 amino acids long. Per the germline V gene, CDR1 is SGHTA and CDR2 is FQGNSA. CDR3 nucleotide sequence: TGTGCCAGCAGCTTAGGTCAGGGCAGCTATGAAAAACTGTTTTTT. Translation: CASSLGQGSYEKLFF.

The CDR3 loop reads CASGTGGFSNEKLFF. The CDR3 DNA sequence: TGTGCTAGTGGGACAGGGGGCTTCTCTAATGAAAAACTGTTTTTT. V and J are TRBV12-5 and TRBJ1-4; TRBD1 matches at 10 bases. The CDR3 contains 15 residues. J was trimmed by 3 bases and V by 6 bases; bases with no gene match: 4. Germline values: CDR1 LGHNT, CDR2 FRNRAP.

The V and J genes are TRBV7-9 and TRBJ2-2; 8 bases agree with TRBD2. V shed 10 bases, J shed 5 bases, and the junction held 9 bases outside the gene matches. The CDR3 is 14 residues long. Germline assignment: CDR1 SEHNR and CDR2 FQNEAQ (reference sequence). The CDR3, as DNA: TGTGCCACGGGCAGTGCGGGAGGTACCGGGGAGCTGTTTTTT. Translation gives CATGSAGGTGELFF. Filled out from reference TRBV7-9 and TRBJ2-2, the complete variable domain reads DTGVSQNPRHKITKRGQNVTFRCDPISEHNRLYWYRQTLGQGPEFLTYFQNEAQLEKSRLLSDRFSAERPKGSFSTLEIQRTEQGDSAMYLCATGSAGGTGELFFGEGSRLTVL.

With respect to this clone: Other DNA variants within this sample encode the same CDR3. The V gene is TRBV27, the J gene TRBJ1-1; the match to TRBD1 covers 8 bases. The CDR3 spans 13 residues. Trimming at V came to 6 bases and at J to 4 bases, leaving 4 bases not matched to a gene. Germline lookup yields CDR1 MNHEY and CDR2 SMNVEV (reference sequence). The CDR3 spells CASSLTGGTEAFF. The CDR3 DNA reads TGTGCCAGCAGCCTCACAGGGGGCACTGAAGCTTTCTTT.

The CDR3 reads CASTNPPRDRWNTEAFF. CDR3 coding DNA: TGTGCCAGCACCAACCCACCAAGGGACAGGTGGAACACTGAAGCTTTCTTT. The chain combines TRBV7-6 with TRBJ1-1; 8 positions agree with TRBD1. V lost 7 bases, J lost 1 base, and 14 bases stayed unmatched. This CDR3 comprises 17 residues. CDR1 is SGHVS and CDR2 is FNYEAQ in the germline V gene.

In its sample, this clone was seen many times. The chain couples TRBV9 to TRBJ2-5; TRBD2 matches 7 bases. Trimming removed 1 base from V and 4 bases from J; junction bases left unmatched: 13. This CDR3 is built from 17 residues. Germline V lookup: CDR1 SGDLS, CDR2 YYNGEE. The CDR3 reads CASSVRGVGPRGETQYF. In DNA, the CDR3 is TGTGCCAGCAGCGTACGGGGGGTCGGTCCCCGGGGAGAGACCCAGTACTTC.

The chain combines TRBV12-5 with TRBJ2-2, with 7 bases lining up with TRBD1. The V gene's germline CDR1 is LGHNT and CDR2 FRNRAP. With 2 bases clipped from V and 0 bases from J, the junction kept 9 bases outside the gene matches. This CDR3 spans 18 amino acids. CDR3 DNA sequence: TGTGCTAGTGGTTTGCTTACAGGGGCTACATCGAACACCGGGGAGCTGTTTTTT. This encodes CASGLLTGATSNTGELFF.

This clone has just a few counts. The CDR3 here is CASSQESLAVSGNTIYF. In DNA form, the CDR3 reads TGCGCCAGCAGCCAAGAGTCTCTGGCGGTCTCTGGAAACACCATATATTTT. The rearrangement links TRBV4-1 to TRBJ1-3; D gene uncertain. This CDR3 is built from 17 residues. The V and J ends lost 0 bases and 0 bases respectively, with 12 bases between them. In germline, CDR1 is MGHRA, CDR2 YSYEKL.

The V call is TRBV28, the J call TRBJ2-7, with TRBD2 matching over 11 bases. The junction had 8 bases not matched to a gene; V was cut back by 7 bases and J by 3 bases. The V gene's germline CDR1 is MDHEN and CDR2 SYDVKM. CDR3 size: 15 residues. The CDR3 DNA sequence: TGTGCCAGCATCCCCTCTAGCGGGGGGTTCTACGAGCAGTACTTC. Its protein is CASIPSSGGFYEQYF.

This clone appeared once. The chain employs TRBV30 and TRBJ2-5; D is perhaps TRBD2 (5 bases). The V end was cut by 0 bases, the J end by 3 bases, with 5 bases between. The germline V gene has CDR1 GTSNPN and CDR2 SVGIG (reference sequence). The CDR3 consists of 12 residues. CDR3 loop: CAWSVREETQYF. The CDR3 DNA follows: TGTGCCTGGAGTGTGCGGGAAGAGACCCAGTACTTC.

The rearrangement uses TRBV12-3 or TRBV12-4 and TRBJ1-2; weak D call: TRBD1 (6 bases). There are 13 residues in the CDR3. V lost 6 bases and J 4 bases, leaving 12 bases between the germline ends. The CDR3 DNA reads TGTGCCAGCAGCCGACAGGAGTTCTATGGCTACACCTTC. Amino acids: CASSRQEFYGYTF.

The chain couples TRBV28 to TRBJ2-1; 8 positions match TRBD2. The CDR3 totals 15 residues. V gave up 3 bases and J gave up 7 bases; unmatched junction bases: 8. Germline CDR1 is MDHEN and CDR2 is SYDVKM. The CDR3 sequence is CASSLIAGLSNEQFF. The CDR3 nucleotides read TGTGCCAGCAGTTTGATAGCGGGACTATCAAATGAGCAGTTCTTC.

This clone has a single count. CDR3 sequence reads: CASSPYGSLNTEAFF. CDR3 DNA: TGCGCCAGCAGCCCCTATGGTAGCTTGAACACTGAAGCTTTCTTT. The rearrangement links TRBV4-1 to TRBJ1-1, with unresolved D. Per germline, CDR1 MGHRA and CDR2 YSYEKL. CDR3 size: 15 residues. Trimming cost V 4 bases and J 0 bases, with 12 bases left between them.

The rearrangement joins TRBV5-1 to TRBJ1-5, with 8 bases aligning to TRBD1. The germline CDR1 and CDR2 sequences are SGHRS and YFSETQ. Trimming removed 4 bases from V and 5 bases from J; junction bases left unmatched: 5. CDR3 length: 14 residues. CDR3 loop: CASSPDRVDQPQHF. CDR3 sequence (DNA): TGCGCCAGCAGCCCGGACAGGGTGGATCAGCCCCAGCATTTT.

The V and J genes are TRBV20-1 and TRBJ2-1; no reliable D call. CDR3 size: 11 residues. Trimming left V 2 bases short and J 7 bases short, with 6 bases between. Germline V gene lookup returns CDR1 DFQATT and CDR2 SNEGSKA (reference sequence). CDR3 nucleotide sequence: TGCAGTGCTAGATTTAGTAATGAGCAGTTCTTC. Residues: CSARFSNEQFF.

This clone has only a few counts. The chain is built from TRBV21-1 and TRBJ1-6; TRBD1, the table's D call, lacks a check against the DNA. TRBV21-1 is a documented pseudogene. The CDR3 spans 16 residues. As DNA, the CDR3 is TGTGCCAGCAGCAATCCAGGACAGGTGACTTATTCACCCCTCCACTTT. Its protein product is CASSNPGQVTYSPLHF.